This T cell receptor (beta chain) is drawn from a study of Ad26.COV2.S vaccination and SARS-CoV-2 variants. Study in general: Doses of Ad26.COV2.S were injected into muscle once or twice, 56 days apart.

Treatment given: 19 received Ad26.COV2.S at low or high dose, single or two shots; 5 received placebo; per-sample allocation not given. Day 63 following the first vaccine or placebo injection was when the samples were taken. V lost 4 bases and J 7 bases, leaving 6 bases between the germline ends. This CDR3 is built from 12 residues. The germline V gene has CDR1 SGHNT and CDR2 YYREEE (reference sequence). The data were produced by immunoSEQ multiplex PCR, yet TCRdb's version contains in-frame clones alone and is incomplete. The sample comprises hundreds of thousands of clones, more than 75% of which are singletons, and more than 3% rests with the top ten.

Sequences were derived from peripheral blood, sampled in a trial of Ad26.COV2.S vaccine versus placebo. The V call is TRBV5-4, the J call TRBJ1-6; the D gene is possibly TRBD1 (5 bases). The TCR comes from a person aged 18-60 years who received the Ad26.COV2.S COVID-19 vaccine or a placebo. The CDR3 DNA reads as TGTGCCAGCAGCAGACAGAATTCACCCCTCCACTTT. Amino acid sequence: CASSRQNSPLHF.